This TCR beta chain stems from a study of T cell repertoires in cytomegalovirus infection. TCRdb passed the reads through MiXCR, listing each CDR3 protein once. The table records over 150,000 distinct CDR3 sequences, roughly a sixth of them present only once. Germline V gene sequence: CDR1 SEHNR, CDR2 FQNEAQ (reference sequence). With 4 bases clipped from V and 5 bases from J, the junction kept 3 bases outside the gene matches. The CDR3 is made up of 15 amino acids. The sequencing input was CD8+ T cells from PBMCs. The TCR was taken from a human donor in good health (CMV status not recorded). Some clones in this sample may be carry-over from other donors' samples. The chain employs TRBV7-9 and TRBJ2-1; TRBD2 matches 12 bases. The CDR3 DNA follows: TGTGCCAGCAGCTCCAGACTAGCGGGGGACAATGAGCAGTTCTTC. Protein sequence: CASSSRLAGDNEQFF.